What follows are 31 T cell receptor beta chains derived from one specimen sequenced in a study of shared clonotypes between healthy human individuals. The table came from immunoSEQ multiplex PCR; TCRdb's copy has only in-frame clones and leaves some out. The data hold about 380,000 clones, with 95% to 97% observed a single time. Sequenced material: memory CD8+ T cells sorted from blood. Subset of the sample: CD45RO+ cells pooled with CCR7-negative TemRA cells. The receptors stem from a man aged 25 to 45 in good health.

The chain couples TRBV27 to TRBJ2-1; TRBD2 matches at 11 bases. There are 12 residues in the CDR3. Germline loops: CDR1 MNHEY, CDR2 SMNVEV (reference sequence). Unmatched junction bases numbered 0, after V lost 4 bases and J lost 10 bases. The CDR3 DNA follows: TGTGCCAGCAGTTGGACTAGCGGGGAGCAGTTCTTC. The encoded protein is CASSWTSGEQFF.

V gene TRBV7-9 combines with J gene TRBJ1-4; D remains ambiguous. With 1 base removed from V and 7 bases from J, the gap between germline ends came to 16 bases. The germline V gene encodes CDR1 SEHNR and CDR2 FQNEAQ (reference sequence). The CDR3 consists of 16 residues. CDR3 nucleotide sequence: TGTGCCAGCAGCTTAGGTTTAAAGGGCCACGGTGAAAAACTGTTTTTT. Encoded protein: CASSLGLKGHGEKLFF.

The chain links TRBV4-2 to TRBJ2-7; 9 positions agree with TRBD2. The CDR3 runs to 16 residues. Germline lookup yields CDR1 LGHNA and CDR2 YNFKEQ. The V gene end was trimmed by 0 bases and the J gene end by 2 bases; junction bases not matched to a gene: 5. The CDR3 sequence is CASSQDLAGEPYEQYF. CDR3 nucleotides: TGTGCCAGCAGCCAAGATTTAGCGGGAGAGCCCTACGAGCAGTACTTC.

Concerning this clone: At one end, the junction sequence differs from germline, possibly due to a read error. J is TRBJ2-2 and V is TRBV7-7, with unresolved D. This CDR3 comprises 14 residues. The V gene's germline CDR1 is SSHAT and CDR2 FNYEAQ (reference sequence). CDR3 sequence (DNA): TGTGCTAGCAGCTTATTTACAGAGGCCGGGGAGCTGTTTTTT. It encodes CASSLFTEAGELFF.

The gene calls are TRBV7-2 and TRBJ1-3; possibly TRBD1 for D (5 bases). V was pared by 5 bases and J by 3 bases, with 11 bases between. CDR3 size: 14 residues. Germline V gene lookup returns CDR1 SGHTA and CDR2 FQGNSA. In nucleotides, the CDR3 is TGTGCCAGCAGCCCCTCAGGGTATGGAAACACCATATATTTT. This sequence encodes CASSPSGYGNTIYF.

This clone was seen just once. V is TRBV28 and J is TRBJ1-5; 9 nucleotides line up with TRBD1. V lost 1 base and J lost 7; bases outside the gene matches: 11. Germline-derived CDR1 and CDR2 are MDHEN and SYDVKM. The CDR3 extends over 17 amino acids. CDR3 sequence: CASSLSTGQGTNQPQHF. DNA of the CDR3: TGTGCCAGCAGTTTATCTACGGGACAGGGTACCAACCAGCCCCAGCATTTT.

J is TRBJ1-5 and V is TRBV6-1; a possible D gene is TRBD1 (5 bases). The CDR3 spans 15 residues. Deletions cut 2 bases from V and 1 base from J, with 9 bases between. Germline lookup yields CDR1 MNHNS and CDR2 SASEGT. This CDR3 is CASSEFPGSNQPQHF. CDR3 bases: TGTGCCAGCAGTGAATTCCCAGGGAGCAATCAGCCCCAGCATTTT.

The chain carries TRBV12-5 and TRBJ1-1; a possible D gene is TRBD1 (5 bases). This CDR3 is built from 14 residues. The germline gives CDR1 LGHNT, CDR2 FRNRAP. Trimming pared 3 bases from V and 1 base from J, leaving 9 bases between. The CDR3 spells CASGFGDRNTEAFF. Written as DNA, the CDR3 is TGTGCTAGTGGTTTTGGAGACAGGAACACTGAAGCTTTCTTT.

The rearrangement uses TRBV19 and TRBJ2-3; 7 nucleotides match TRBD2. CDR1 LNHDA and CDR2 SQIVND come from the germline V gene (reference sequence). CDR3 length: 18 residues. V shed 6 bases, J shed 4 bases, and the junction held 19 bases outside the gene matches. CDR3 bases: TGTGCCAGTAGCTGGCGTCCGGGGTCGCGGGAGCGCGCAGATACGCAGTATTTT. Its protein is CASSWRPGSRERADTQYF.

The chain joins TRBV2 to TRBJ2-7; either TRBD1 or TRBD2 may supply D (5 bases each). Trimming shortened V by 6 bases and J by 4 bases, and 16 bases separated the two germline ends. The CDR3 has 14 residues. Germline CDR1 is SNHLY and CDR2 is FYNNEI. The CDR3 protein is CASRPGTQGYEQYF. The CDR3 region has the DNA TGTGCCAGCAGGCCCGGGACCCAAGGGTACGAGCAGTACTTC.

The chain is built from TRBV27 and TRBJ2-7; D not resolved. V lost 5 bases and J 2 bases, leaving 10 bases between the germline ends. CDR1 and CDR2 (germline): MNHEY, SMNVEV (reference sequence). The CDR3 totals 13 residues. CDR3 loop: CASSPQPPYEQYF. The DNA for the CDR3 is TGTGCCAGCAGTCCCCAGCCCCCCTACGAGCAGTACTTC.

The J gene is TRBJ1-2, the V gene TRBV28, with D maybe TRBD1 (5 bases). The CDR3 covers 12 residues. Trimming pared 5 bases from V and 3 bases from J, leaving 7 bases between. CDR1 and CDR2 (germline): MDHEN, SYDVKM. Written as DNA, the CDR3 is TGTGCCAGCAGTGCGGGACACTATGGCTACACCTTC. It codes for CASSAGHYGYTF.

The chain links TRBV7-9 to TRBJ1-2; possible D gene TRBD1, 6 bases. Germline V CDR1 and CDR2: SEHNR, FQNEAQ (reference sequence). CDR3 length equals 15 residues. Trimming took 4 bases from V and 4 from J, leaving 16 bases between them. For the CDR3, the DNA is TGTGCCAGCAGCTCCACAGGGAGGGGGGGCTATGGCTACACCTTC. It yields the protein CASSSTGRGGYGYTF. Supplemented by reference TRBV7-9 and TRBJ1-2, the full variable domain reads DTGVSQNPRHKITKRGQNVTFRCDPISEHNRLYWYRQTLGQGPEFLTYFQNEAQLEKSRLLSDRFSAERPKGSFSTLEIQRTEQGDSAMYLCASSSTGRGGYGYTFGSGTRLTVV.

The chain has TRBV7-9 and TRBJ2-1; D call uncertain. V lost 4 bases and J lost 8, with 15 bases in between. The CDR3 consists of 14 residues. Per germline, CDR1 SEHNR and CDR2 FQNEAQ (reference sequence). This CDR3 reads CASSSDLLSYEQFF. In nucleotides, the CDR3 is TGTGCCAGCAGCTCCGACCTACTATCCTATGAGCAGTTCTTC.

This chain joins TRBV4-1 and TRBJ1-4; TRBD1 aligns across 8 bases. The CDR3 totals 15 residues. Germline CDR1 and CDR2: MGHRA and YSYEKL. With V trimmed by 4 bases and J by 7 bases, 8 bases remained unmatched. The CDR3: CASSRGQGLTEKLFF. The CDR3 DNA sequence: TGCGCCAGCAGCCGCGGACAGGGATTAACTGAAAAACTGTTTTTT.

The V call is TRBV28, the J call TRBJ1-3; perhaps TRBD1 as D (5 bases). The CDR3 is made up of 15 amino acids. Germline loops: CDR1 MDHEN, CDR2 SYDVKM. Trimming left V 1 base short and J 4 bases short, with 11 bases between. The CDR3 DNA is TGTGCCAGCAGTTTATCAGGGCGAAGGGGAAACACCATATATTTT. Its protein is CASSLSGRRGNTIYF.

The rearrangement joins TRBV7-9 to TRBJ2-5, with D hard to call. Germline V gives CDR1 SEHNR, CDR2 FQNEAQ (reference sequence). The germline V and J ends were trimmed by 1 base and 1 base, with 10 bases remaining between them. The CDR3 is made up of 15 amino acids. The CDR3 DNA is TGTGCCAGCAGCTTAGGTACGGGCCCCCAAGAGACCCAGTACTTC. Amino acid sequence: CASSLGTGPQETQYF.

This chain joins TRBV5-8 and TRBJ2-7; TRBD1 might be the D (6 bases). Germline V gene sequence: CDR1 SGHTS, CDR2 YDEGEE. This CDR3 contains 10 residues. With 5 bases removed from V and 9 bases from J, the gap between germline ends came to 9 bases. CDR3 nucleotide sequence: TGTGCCAGCAGGAGGGGGATGCAGTACTTC. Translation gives CASRRGMQYF.

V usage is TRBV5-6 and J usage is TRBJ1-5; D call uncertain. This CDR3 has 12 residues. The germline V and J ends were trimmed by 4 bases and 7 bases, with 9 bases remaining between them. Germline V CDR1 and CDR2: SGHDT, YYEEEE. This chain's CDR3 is CASSLRGQPQHF. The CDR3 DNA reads TGTGCCAGCAGCCTCCGAGGACAGCCCCAGCATTTT.

The DNA for the CDR3 is TGTGCCAGCGGCGGGACAAGGACTGAAGCTTTCTTT. It codes for CASGGTRTEAFF. The V and J genes are TRBV5-4 and TRBJ1-1; D is possibly TRBD1 (6 bases). CDR1 is SGHNT and CDR2 is YYREEE in the germline V gene (reference sequence). Trimming left V 7 bases short and J 5 bases short, with 12 bases between. The CDR3 consists of 12 residues.

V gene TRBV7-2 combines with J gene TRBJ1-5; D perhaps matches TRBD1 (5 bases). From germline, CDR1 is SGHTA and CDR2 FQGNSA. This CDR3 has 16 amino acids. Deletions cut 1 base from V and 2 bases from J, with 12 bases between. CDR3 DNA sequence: TGTGCCAGCAGCTTAGGTTTCGGGGGACGCAATCAGCCCCAGCATTTT. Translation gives CASSLGFGGRNQPQHF.

The CDR3 here is CASGSPRDIQYF. The CDR3 DNA reads TGTGCCAGTGGGTCCCCCCGGGACATTCAGTACTTC. The V and J genes are TRBV2 and TRBJ2-4, with D hard to call. The CDR3 has 12 residues. CDR1 is SNHLY and CDR2 is FYNNEI in the germline V gene. Trimming cost V 9 bases and J 8 bases, with 14 bases left between them.

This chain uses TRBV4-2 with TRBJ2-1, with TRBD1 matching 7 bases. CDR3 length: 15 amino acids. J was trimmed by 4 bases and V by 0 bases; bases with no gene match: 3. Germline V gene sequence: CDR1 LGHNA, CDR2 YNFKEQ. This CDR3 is CASSQEETGYNEQFF. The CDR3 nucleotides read TGTGCCAGCAGCCAAGAGGAGACAGGGTACAATGAGCAGTTCTTC.

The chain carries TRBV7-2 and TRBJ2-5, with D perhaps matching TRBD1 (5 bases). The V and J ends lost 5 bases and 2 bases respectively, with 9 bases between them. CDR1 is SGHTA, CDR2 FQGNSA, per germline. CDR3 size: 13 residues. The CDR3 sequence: CASSPGHQETQYF. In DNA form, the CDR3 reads TGTGCCAGCAGCCCTGGACATCAAGAGACCCAGTACTTC.

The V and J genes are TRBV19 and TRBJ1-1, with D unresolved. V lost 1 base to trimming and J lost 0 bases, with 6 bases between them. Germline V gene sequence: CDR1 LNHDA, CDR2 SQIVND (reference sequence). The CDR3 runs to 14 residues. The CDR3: CASSIGGVNTEAFF. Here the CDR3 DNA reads TGTGCCAGTAGTATAGGAGGAGTGAACACTGAAGCTTTCTTT.

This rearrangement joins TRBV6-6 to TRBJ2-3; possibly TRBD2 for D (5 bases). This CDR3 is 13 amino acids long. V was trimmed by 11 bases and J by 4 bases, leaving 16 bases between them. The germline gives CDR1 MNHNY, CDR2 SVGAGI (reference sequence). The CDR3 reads CALGGFRADTQYF. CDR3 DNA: TGTGCCTTGGGCGGGTTTCGCGCAGATACGCAGTATTTT.

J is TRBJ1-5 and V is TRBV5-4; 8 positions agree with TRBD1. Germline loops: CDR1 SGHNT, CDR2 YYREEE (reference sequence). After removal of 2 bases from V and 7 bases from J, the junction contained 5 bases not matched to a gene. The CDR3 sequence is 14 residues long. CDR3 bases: TGTGCCAGCAGCTTTCAGGGGGCTGGGCAGCCCCAGCATTTT. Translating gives CASSFQGAGQPQHF.

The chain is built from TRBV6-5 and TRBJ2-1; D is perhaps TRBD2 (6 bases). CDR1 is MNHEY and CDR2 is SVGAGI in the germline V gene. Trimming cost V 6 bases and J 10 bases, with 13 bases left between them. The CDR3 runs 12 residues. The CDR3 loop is CASSTLAGEQFF. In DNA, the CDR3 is TGTGCCAGCAGCACACTAGCTGGGGAGCAGTTCTTC.

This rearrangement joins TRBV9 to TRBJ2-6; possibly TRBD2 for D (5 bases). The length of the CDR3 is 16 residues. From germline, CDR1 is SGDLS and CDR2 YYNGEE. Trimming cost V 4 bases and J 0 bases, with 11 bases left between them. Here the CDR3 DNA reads TGTGCCAGCAGCACACCTCGGGACTCTGGGGCCAACGTCCTGACTTTC. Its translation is CASSTPRDSGANVLTF.

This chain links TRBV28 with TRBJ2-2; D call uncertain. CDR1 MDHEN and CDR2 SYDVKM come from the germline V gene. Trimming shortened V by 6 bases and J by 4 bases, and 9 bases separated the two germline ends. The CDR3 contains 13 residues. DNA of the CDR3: TGTGCCAGCAGATCATCTAGCACCGGGGAGCTGTTTTTT. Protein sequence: CASRSSSTGELFF.

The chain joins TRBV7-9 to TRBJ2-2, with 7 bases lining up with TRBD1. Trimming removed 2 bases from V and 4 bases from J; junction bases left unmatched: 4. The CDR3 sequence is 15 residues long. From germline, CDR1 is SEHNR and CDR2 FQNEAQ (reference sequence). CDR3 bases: TGTGCCAGCAGCTTATCACAGGGGATCACCGGGGAGCTGTTTTTT. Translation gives CASSLSQGITGELFF.